One sample yielded the 13 T cell receptor beta chains listed below, sequenced in a study of T-cell reconstitution after alpha-beta-depleted transplantation in children. Unique molecular identifiers were used to barcode this TCRbeta library. TCRdb ran MiXCR on the PCR reads and lists one entry per CDR3 protein. The table lists fewer than 85,000 distinct CDR3 sequences, over 12% of them singletons, with about 26% in the top ten. Material: PBMCs, mostly from graft donor cells, obtained 180 days after TCRalphabeta/CD19-depleted stem cell transplant. The receptors here all came from a male patient aged 2-15 years who had a stem cell transplant for acute lymphoblastic leukemia, so the T cells may come from the graft donor.

The rearrangement links TRBV9 to TRBJ2-2; 9 nucleotides align to TRBD1. The J segment lost 4 bases and the V segment lost 0 bases, leaving 4 bases of the junction unmatched. The CDR3 totals 16 residues. Per the germline V gene, CDR1 is SGDLS and CDR2 is YYNGEE. DNA of the CDR3: TGTGCCAGCAGCGTAGCCGGGACAGGGAGCACCGGGGAGCTGTTTTTT. Its translation: CASSVAGTGSTGELFF.

This clonotype was seen a few times. J is TRBJ1-1 and V is TRBV7-2, with D perhaps matching TRBD1 (5 bases). CDR3 length: 12 residues. V lost 4 bases and J lost 7, with 10 bases in between. CDR1 is SGHTA and CDR2 is FQGNSA in the germline V gene. The CDR3 sequence: CASSSYRFEAFF. CDR3 sequence (DNA): TGTGCCAGCAGCTCTTACAGGTTTGAAGCTTTCTTT.

The chain links TRBV20-1 to TRBJ2-1; D remains unclear. Trimming removed 5 bases at V and 6 bases at J, with 11 bases between. Germline V gene lookup returns CDR1 DFQATT and CDR2 SNEGSKA (reference sequence). This CDR3 spans 12 amino acids. The CDR3 nucleotides read TGCAGTGCTCCCGGGTCGACCAATGAGCAGTTCTTC. This gives the protein CSAPGSTNEQFF.

This clonotype was observed many times. V and J are TRBV4-3 and TRBJ2-6; the D gene is possibly TRBD1 (6 bases). The CDR3 is 15 amino acids. V was trimmed by 3 bases and J by 0 bases, leaving 6 bases between them. CDR1 and CDR2 from the germline V gene are LGHNA and YSLEER. CDR3: CASSQDSSGANVLTF. The CDR3 bases are TGCGCCAGCAGCCAGGACAGCTCTGGGGCCAACGTCCTGACTTTC.

The chain links TRBV14 to TRBJ1-6, with TRBD1 matching over 8 bases. In germline, CDR1 is SGHDN, CDR2 FVKESK. J lost 7 bases, V lost 4 bases, and 6 bases had no gene match. The CDR3 contains 15 residues. CDR3 sequence reads: CASSLRTGWNSPLHF. CDR3 DNA: TGTGCCAGCAGCCTCAGGACAGGGTGGAATTCACCCCTCCACTTT.

This clonotype was picked up a small number of times. CDR3 DNA sequence: TGTGCCAGCAGTGCGGACAGGGGAGGGCCTGGGGCCAACGTCCTGACTTTC. Translating it yields CASSADRGGPGANVLTF. This chain joins TRBV6-1 and TRBJ2-6, with 9 bases fitting TRBD1. The CDR3 contains 17 residues. Trimming cost V 4 bases and J 2 bases; bases outside gene matches: 6. Germline V gene data show CDR1 as MNHNS and CDR2 as SASEGT.

CDR3 amino acids: CASSGWSVPGAFF. As DNA, the CDR3 is TGTGCCAGCTCAGGATGGAGCGTCCCAGGAGCTTTCTTT. The chain has TRBV18 and TRBJ1-1; the D is unclear. This CDR3 is built from 13 residues. Trimming pared 5 bases from V and 10 bases from J, leaving 17 bases between. The germline V gene has CDR1 KGHSH and CDR2 LQKENI.

The chain links TRBV7-8 to TRBJ2-1; 9 bases are a match to TRBD2. V lost 1 base and J lost 6; bases outside the gene matches: 7. The V gene's germline CDR1 is SGHVS and CDR2 FQNEAQ. The CDR3 is 16 residues long. CDR3 protein: CASSLERLAGINEQFF. CDR3 sequence (DNA): TGTGCCAGCAGCTTAGAGCGCCTAGCGGGGATCAATGAGCAGTTCTTC.

This clonotype was observed a handful of times. This chain connects TRBV7-6 to TRBJ1-5; D not certain. Per the germline V gene, CDR1 is SGHVS and CDR2 is FNYEAQ. The CDR3 length is 13 residues. Trimming removed 5 bases at V and 4 bases at J, with 9 bases between. The CDR3: CASSREGNQPQHF. As DNA, the CDR3 is TGTGCCAGCAGCCGCGAAGGGAATCAGCCCCAGCATTTT.

The J gene is TRBJ2-7, the V gene TRBV27; 8 nucleotides agree with TRBD1. J lost 3 bases, V lost 3 bases, and 4 bases had no gene match. The CDR3 has 14 amino acids. Germline CDR1 and CDR2: MNHEY and SMNVEV (reference sequence). The chain's CDR3 is CASSFSGGLYEQYF. The DNA of the CDR3 is TGTGCCAGCAGTTTTTCAGGGGGCCTCTACGAGCAGTACTTC.

In its sample, this clonotype was seen a few times. The CDR3 loop is CASSRRDGELAEAFF. DNA of the CDR3: TGCGCCAGCAGTCGGAGGGACGGCGAATTGGCTGAAGCTTTCTTT. This chain connects TRBV5-1 to TRBJ1-1, with TRBD1 as a possible D gene (5 bases). This CDR3 has 15 residues. V shed 5 bases and J shed 6 bases, with 20 bases lying between them. Germline assignment: CDR1 SGHRS and CDR2 YFSETQ.

This clonotype was counted only a few times. The CDR3 bases are TGTGCCAGCAGTTACTCGAAGGGTAGCAATCAGCCCCAGCATTTT. Protein: CASSYSKGSNQPQHF. This chain links TRBV6-5 with TRBJ1-5; D remains unclear. Germline loops: CDR1 MNHEY, CDR2 SVGAGI. There are 15 residues in the CDR3. V lost 0 bases, J lost 0 bases, and 6 bases lay in between.

This clonotype was recorded many times. The junction differs from germline at one of its ends, possibly a read error. The V call is TRBV5-1, the J call TRBJ1-6; D is unclear. The V gene's germline CDR1 is SGHRS and CDR2 YFSETQ. The CDR3 contains 13 residues. Here the CDR3 DNA reads TGTGCCAGCAGTTTATCGCCTAATTCACCCCTCCACTTT. Encoded protein: CASSLSPNSPLHF.